A selection of T cell receptor beta chains follows, all from one sample in a study of CD8+ T cells in alopecia areata. Libraries were prepared by immunoSEQ multiplex PCR; TCRdb keeps only in-frame clonotypes and omits some of them. This table holds around 140,000 clones, 50% to 65% found once. Sequencing used CD8+ T cells sorted from blood, obtained at week 4, from a patient treated with tofacitinib. These receptors all stem from a human donor with alopecia areata. Each CDR3 is given without its conserved first and last residue.

TRBJ2-7,TRBV23-1,ASSQSARTVQY
TRBJ2-1,TRBV13,ASSLEGGGPYNEQF
TRBJ1-2,TRBV7-9,ASLTEVYGYT
TRBJ2-3,TRBV29-1,SVEEQHSSTDTQY
TRBJ2-1,TRBV29-1,SAHDSVNEQF
TRBJ2-7,TRBV29-1,SVEEGSPGGEQY
TRBJ1-5,TRBV6-1,ASSDRQGLRPQH
TRBJ2-7,TRBV6-5,ASSYMGSNEQY
TRBJ2-5,TRBV30,AWNEQGGLQETQY
TRBJ2-7,TRBV4-1,ASSLDPGTGGYEQY
TRBJ2-7,TRBV10-2,ASSDGPYEQY
TRBJ2-7,TRBV7-9,ASSFPGPYTPYEQY
TRBJ1-1,TRBV9,ASSVGDSLNTEAF
TRBJ2-3,TRBV9,ASSAMDGTDTQY
TRBJ1-1,TRBV5-4,ASSRGQGELLGAEAF
TRBJ1-1,TRBV30,AWRKYRGLI